This T cell receptor (beta chain) was sequenced for a study of T cell responses to AZD1222 COVID-19 vaccine. Overall study context: Recipients boosted at about 4 weeks or about 12 weeks are pooled. Notes on the study in general: Donor demographics were predominantly white British with a female majority; clonal diversity may be underestimated.

In regard to this clone: Its antigen is unidentified.

Clones were sequenced by immunoSEQ multiplex PCR, and TCRdb holds only the in-frame ones, with some missing. Among 100,000 to 120,000 clones listed, roughly 92% were seen once. This clonotype was sampled from an adult in good health. The starting material was peripheral blood, obtained on day 0 of AZD1222 vaccination.

The CDR3: CASSDPTGPNEKLFF. CDR3 nucleotide sequence: TGTGCCAGCAGTGACCCCACCGGACCTAATGAAAAACTGTTTTTT. V and J are TRBV25-1 and TRBJ1-4; D gene unclear. This CDR3 comprises 15 residues. The germline V gene has CDR1 MGHDK and CDR2 SYGVNS. V shed 3 bases and J shed 3 bases, with 11 bases lying between them.